The following is a T cell receptor (beta chain) sequence with its context. Its specificity is not known. The data belong to a study of beta chain features in type 1 diabetes. About the research overall: No age, gender or cell yield differences were seen between patients and healthy donors. Study results and limitations: High TCR expression in some cells could lead to their over-representation in cDNA sequencing. In comparison with healthy donors, patients had naive, central memory and Treg TCRB repertoires that appeared more similar.

Germline trimming cut 5 bases from V and 3 bases from J; bases unmatched to any gene: 9. Germline assignment: CDR1 SGHVS and CDR2 FQNEAQ. CDR3 length: 15 residues. Since all of the isolated RNA was reverse transcribed, expressed TCRB transcripts were what got sequenced. Sequenced by immunoSEQ multiplex PCR; TCRdb stores in-frame clones only, minus some. This sample has 400,000 to 450,000 clones, with about 14% found just once. This receptor was identified in a young man in good health. The gene calls are TRBV7-8 and TRBJ2-7; TRBD1 agrees at 8 bases. Sequences were obtained from naive CD4+ T cells from blood. The CDR3 nucleotides are TGTGCCAGCAGCCGAACCCTTGACAGGGGCTACGAGCAGTACGTC. As protein: CASSRTLDRGYEQYV.